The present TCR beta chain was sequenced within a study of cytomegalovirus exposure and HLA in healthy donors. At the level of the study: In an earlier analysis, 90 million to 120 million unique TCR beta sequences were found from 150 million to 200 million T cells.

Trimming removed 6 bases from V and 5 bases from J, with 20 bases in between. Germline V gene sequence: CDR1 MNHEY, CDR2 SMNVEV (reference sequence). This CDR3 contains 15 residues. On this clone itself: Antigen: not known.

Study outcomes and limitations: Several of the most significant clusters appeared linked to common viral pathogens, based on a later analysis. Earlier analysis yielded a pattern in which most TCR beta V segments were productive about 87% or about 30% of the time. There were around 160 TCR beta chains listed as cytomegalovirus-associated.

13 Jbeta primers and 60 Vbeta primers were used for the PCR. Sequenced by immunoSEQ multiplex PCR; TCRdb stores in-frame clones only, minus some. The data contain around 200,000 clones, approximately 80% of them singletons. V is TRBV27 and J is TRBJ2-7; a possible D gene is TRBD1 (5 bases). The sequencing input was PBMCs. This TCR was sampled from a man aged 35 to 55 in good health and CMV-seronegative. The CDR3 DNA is TGTGCCAGCAGGTTAGGGGCGCCTCTTTCCAACGAGCAGTACTTC. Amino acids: CASRLGAPLSNEQYF.